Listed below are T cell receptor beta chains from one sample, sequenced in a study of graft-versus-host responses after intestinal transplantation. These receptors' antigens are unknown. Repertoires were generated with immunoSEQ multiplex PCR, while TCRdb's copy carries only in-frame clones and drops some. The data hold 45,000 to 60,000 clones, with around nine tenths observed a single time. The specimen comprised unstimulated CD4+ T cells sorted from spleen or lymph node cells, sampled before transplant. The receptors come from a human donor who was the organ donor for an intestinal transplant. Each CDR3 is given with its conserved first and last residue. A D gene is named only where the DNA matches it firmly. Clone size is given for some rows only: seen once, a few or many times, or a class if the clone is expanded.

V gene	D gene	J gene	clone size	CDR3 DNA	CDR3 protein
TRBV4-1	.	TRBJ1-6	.	TGCGCCAGCAGCCGCCTGGGGGAGGAGGGGTTCCTCCACTTT	CASSRLGEEGFLHF
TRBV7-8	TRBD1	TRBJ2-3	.	TGTGCCAGCAGCTTAGGGAGGACAGGGACAGATACGCAGTATTTT	CASSLGRTGTDTQYF
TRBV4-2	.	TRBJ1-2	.	TGTGCCAGCAGCCAAGATCTGTATAGGTTCGCAGGGGTGGGTGGCTACACCTTC	CASSQDLYRFAGVGGYTF
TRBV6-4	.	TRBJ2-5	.	TGTGCCAGCAGTGAGTTGACAGCGCTCCAAGAGACCCAGTACTTC	CASSELTALQETQYF
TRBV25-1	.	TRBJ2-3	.	TGTGCCAGCAGTGAACAGGGCACAGATACGCAGTATTTT	CASSEQGTDTQYF
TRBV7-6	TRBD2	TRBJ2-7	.	TGTGCCAGCAGCTTAGTCAGTCTAGCGGGAGCTCCCCACGAGCAGTACTTC	CASSLVSLAGAPHEQYF
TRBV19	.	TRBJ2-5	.	TGTGCCAGTAGTATCGCCGGGGAAGAGACCCAGTACTTC	CASSIAGEETQYF
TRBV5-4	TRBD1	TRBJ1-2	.	TGTGCCAGCAGCCGACAGGGGGCGGGTGGCTACACCTTC	CASSRQGAGGYTF
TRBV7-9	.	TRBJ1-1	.	TGTGCCAGCAGCCCCTTCGTAGGGAGTTCCACTGAAGCTTTCTTT	CASSPFVGSSTEAFF
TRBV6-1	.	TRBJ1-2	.	TGTGCCAGCAAAACAGGGATCTATGGCTACACCTTC	CASKTGIYGYTF
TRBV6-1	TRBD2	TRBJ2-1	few	TGTGCCAGCATACTAGCGGGTAATGAGCAGTTCTTC	CASILAGNEQFF
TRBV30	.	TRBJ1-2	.	TGTGCCTGGAGCAGGAAGGGTGGCTACACCTTC	CAWSRKGGYTF
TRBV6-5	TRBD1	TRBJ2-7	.	TGTGCCAGCACCGGGCCGGGACAGGGCTCCTACGAGCAGTACTTC	CASTGPGQGSYEQYF
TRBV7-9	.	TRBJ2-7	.	TGTGCCAGCAGCTTTCCAAGGGGCGGAGCTTTGAACGAGCAGTACTTC	CASSFPRGGALNEQYF
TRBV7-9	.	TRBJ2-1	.	TGTGCCAGCAGCTTAGCCGGGGCGGGTGAGGGTTTCTCCTACAATGAGCAGTTCTTC	CASSLAGAGEGFSYNEQFF
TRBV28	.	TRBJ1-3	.	TGTGCCAGCAGTTTTCCTACCTCTGGAAACACCATATATTTT	CASSFPTSGNTIYF
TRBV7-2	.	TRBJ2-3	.	TGTGCCAGCAGCTTAGCGGGTAGCACAGATACGCAGTATTTT	CASSLAGSTDTQYF
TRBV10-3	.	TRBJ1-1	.	TGTGCCATCAGTGAGTCGGGGCAGAATGAAGCTTTCTTT	CAISESGQNEAFF
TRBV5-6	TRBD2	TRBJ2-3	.	TGTGCCAGCAGCCCCCCGGGACTAGCGGGAGAGACGAATACGCAGTATTTT	CASSPPGLAGETNTQYF
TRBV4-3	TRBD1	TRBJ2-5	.	TGCGCCAGCAGCCAAGGCACAGGGGGCGCGGGGGAGACCCAGTACTTC	CASSQGTGGAGETQYF
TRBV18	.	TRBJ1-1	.	TGTGCCAGCTCACCACCAAGTAAAGGCGGGCTCGAAGCTTTCTTT	CASSPPSKGGLEAFF
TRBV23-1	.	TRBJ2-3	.	TGCGCCAGCAGGCCCCGGGCGGGGAGAGTGGAAGATACGCAGTATTTT	CASRPRAGRVEDTQYF
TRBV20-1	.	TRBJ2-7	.	TGCAGTGCTAGAGTGTCTCCCGAGCAGTACTTC	CSARVSPEQYF
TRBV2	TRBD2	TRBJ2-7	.	TGTGCCAGCAGGTCTAGCGGGGACGAGCAGTACTTC	CASRSSGDEQYF
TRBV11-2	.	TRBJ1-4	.	TGTGCCAGCAGCTTAGGGACAACTAATGAAAAACTGTTTTTT	CASSLGTTNEKLFF
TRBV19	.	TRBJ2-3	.	TGTGCCAGTAGTATAGCAGGGGGCACAGATACGCAGTATTTT	CASSIAGGTDTQYF
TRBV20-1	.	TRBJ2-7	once	TGCAGTGCTAGTCGGTACGAGCAGTACTTC	CSASRYEQYF
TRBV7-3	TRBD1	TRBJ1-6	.	TGTGCCAGCAGCCAGCAGGGGGCTGGGTCACCCCTCCACTTT	CASSQQGAGSPLHF
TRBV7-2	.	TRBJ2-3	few	TGTGCCAGCAGCTTAACGGGGACTAGCACAGATACGCAGTATTTT	CASSLTGTSTDTQYF
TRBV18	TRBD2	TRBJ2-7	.	TGTGCCAGCTCAAGGCGGGAGCCAAACGAGCAGTACTTC	CASSRREPNEQYF
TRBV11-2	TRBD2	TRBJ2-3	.	TGTGCCAGCAGCTTATTTCGACTAGCGGGTACTACAGATACGCAGTATTTT	CASSLFRLAGTTDTQYF
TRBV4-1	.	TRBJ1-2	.	TGCGCCAGCAGCCAAGTAGGTGGCAGGGGCCTCTATGGCTACACCTTC	CASSQVGGRGLYGYTF
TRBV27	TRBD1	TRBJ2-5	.	TGTGCCAGCAGTCCCGAAGGACAGGGATTAAAGACCCAGTACTTC	CASSPEGQGLKTQYF
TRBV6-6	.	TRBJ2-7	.	TGTGCCAGCAGTTACTCGTCCAGGGCCTCCTACGAGCAGTACTTC	CASSYSSRASYEQYF
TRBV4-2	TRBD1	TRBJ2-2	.	TGTGCCAGCAGCCAAGGGGTCAGGGGGTACACCGGGGAGCTGTTTTTT	CASSQGVRGYTGELFF
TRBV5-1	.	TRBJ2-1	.	TGCGCCAGCAGCCTCTTAGGAAATGAGCAGTTCTTC	CASSLLGNEQFF
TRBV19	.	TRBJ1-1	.	TGTGCCAGTTCCTACAGCCAGAACACTGAAGCTTTCTTT	CASSYSQNTEAFF
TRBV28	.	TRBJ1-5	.	TGTGCCACAGCTCTCTCGGGTGGCGGCAATCAGCCCCAGCATTTT	CATALSGGGNQPQHF
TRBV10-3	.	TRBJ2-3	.	TGTGCCATCAGTGAGTCAGGACCTGGTGGCGGAGATACGCAGTATTTT	CAISESGPGGGDTQYF
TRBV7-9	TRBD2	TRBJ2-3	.	TGTGCCAGCAGCAATAGCGGGAGGACAGATACGCAGTATTTT	CASSNSGRTDTQYF
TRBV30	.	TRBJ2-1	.	TGTGCCTGGGGCTTAGCGGAGTACAATGAGCAGTTCTTC	CAWGLAEYNEQFF
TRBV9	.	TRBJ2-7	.	TGTGCCAGCAGCGTAGACAACTACGAGCAGTACTTC	CASSVDNYEQYF
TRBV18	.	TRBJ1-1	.	TGTGCCAGCTCACCAAGCAGGGTGAACACTGAAGCTTTCTTT	CASSPSRVNTEAFF
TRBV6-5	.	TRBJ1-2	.	TGTGCCAGCAGTAGGGGGGGGCCCTATAGCTACACCTTC	CASSRGGPYSYTF
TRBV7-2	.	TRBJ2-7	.	TGTGCCAGCAGTTTTAGCTCCTACGAGCAGTACTTC	CASSFSSYEQYF
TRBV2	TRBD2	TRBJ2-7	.	TGTGCCAGCACCGGACCCCTCGGTAGACTAGCGGAAAATTCCTACGAGCAGTACTTC	CASTGPLGRLAENSYEQYF
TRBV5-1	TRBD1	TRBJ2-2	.	TGCGCCAGCAGCTGGACAGGGACGAACACCGGGGAGCTGTTTTTT	CASSWTGTNTGELFF
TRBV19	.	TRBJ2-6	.	TGTGCCAGTAGTTTTCGGGCTGGGGCCAACGTCCTGACTTTC	CASSFRAGANVLTF
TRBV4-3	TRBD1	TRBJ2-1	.	TGCGCCAGCAGCCAGACAGGGGGCAATGAGCAGTTCTTC	CASSQTGGNEQFF
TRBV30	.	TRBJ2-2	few	TGTGCCTGGTCTCCGGGAGCCGGGGAGCTGTTTTTT	CAWSPGAGELFF